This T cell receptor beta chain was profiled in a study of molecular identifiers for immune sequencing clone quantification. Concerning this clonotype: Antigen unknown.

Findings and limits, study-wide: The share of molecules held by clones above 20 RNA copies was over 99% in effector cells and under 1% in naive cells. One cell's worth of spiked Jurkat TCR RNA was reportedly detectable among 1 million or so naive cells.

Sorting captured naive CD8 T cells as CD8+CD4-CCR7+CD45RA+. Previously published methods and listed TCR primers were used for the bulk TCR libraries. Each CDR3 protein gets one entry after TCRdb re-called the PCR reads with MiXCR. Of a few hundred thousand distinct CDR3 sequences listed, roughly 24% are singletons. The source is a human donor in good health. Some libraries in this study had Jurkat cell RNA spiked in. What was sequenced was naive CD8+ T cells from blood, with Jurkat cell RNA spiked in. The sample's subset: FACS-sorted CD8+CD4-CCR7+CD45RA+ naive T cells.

CDR3 loop: CASSSGGVLSGQPQHF. CDR3 sequence (DNA): TGTGCCAGCAGTTCAGGCGGGGTCCTATCGGGTCAGCCCCAGCATTTT. The chain combines TRBV27 with TRBJ1-5; the D is unclear. The CDR3 has 16 amino acids. Trimming stripped 4 bases from V and 6 bases from J, with 19 bases between. CDR1 is MNHEY and CDR2 is SMNVEV in the germline V gene (reference sequence).